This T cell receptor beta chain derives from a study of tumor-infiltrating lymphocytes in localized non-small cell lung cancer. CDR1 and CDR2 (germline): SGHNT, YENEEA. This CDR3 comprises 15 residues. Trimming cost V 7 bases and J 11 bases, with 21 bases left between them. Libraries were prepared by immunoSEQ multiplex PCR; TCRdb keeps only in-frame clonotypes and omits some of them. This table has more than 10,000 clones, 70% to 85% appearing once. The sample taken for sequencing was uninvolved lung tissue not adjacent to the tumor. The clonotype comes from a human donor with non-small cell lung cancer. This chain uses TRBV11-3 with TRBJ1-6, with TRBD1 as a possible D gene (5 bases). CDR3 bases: TGTGCCAGCACCTTCGACAGCGGGACGAGGGCACCCCTCCACTTT. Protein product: CASTFDSGTRAPLHF.